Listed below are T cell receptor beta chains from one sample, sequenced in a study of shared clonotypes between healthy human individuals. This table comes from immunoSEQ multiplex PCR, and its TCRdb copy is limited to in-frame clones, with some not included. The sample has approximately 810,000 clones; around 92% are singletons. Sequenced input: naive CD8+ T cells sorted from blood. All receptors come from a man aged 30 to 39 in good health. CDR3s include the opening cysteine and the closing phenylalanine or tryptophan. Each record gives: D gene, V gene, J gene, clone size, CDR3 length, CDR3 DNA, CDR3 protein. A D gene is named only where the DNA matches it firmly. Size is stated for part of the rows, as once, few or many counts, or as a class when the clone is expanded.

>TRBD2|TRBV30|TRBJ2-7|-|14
TGTGCCTGGAGTGTTAGCGGGTTAACCTACGAGCAGTACTTC
CAWSVSGLTYEQYF
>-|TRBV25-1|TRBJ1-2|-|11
TGTGCGGGTCAGGGAGATTCTGGCTACACCTTC
CAGQGDSGYTF
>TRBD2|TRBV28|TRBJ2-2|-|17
TGTGCCAGCGGTGGACTAGCGGGAATGCGGGGCACCGGGGAGCTGTTTTTT
CASGGLAGMRGTGELFF
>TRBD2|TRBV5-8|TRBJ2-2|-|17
TGTGCCAGCAGCTTCCAGCGGGAGAGATTAGACACCGGGGAGCTGTTTTTT
CASSFQRERLDTGELFF
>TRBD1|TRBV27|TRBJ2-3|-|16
TGTGCCAGGGGGAATCGACAGGGAAAGGGCACAGATACGCAGTATTTT
CARGNRQGKGTDTQYF
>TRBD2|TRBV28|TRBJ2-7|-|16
TGTGCCAGCAGACCCGCCCTTAGCGGGAGCTCCTACGAGCAGTACTTC
CASRPALSGSSYEQYF
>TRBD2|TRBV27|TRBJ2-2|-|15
TGTGCCAGCAGTTTAACTAGCGGGAGTGTCGGGGAGCTGTTTTTT
CASSLTSGSVGELFF
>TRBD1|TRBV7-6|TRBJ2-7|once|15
TGTGCCAGCAGCTCGGACAGGGCGTTTTCCTACGAGCAGTACTTC
CASSSDRAFSYEQYF
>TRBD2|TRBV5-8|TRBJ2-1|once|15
TGTGCCAGCAGCTTTGGACTAGCGGGAGGAGAGGAGCAGTTCTTC
CASSFGLAGGEEQFF
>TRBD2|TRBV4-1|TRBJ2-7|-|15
TGCGCCAGCAGCCAGGACATTAGCGGGGCCTACGAGCAGTACTTC
CASSQDISGAYEQYF
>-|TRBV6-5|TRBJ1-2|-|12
TGTGCCAGCAGGGGGACGGACTATGGCTACACCTTC
CASRGTDYGYTF
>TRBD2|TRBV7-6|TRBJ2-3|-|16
TGTGCCAGCAGTCGGACTAGCGGGACAAGCACAGATACGCAGTATTTT
CASSRTSGTSTDTQYF
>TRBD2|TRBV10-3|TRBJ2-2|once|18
TGTGCCATCAGTGATCCCACTCTAGCGGGAGGGTACACCGGGGAGCTGTTTTTT
CAISDPTLAGGYTGELFF
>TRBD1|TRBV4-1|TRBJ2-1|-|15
TGCGCCAGCAGTACCGGGACAGGGGGCCGCGATGAGCAGTTCTTC
CASSTGTGGRDEQFF
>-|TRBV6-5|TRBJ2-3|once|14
TGTGCCAGCAGTTACTCGGGGGCCCTAGATACGCAGTATTTT
CASSYSGALDTQYF
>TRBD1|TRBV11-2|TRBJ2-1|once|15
TGTGCCAGCAGCTTAGATCCGGACAGGTACAATGAGCAGTTCTTC
CASSLDPDRYNEQFF
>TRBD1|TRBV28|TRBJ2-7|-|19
TGTGCCAGCAGTTTATCCCCATCGGGACAGAAGGGAACCTCCTACGAGCAGTACTTC
CASSLSPSGQKGTSYEQYF
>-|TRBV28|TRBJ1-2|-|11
TGTGCCAGCTCGTCTAACTATGGCTACACCTTC
CASSSNYGYTF
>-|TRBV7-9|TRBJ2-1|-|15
TGTGCCAGCAGCTCTCGAGGCAGGGATGTATATGAGCAGTTCTTC
CASSSRGRDVYEQFF
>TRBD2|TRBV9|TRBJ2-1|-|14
TGTGCCAGCAGCTCGCGGACTAGTAGGGGTGAGCAGTTCTTC
CASSSRTSRGEQFF
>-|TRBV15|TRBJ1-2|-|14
TGTGCCACCAGCAGAGGGGGGGGTACCTATGGCTACACCTTC
CATSRGGGTYGYTF
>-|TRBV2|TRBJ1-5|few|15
TGTGCCAGCAGTGAAGCGGTGATTGGGGGCCAGCCCCAGCATTTT
CASSEAVIGGQPQHF
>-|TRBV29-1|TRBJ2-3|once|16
TGCAGCGGACAGCGAGGAGGGGAATCCAGCACAGATACGCAGTATTTT
CSGQRGGESSTDTQYF
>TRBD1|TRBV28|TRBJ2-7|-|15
TGTGCCAGCAGTCTCGAGGGACAGGGGGCCCACGAGCAGTACTTC
CASSLEGQGAHEQYF
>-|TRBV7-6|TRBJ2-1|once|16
TGTGCCAGCAGCTTAGAGTCAGGGGGGTCATACAATGAGCAGTTCTTC
CASSLESGGSYNEQFF
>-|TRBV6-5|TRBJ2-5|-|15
TGTGCCAGCAGTCCCCGGCCGGGGGTCCCAGAGACCCAGTACTTC
CASSPRPGVPETQYF
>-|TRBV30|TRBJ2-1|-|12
TGTGCCTGGACCCGGGTAGGGGAACTGCAGTTCTTC
CAWTRVGELQFF
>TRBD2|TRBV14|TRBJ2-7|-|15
TGTGCCAGCAGCCTTGGACTAGCCCCGGGGTACGAGCAGTACTTC
CASSLGLAPGYEQYF
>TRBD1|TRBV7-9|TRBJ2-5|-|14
TGTGCCAGCAGCTTATATGGGACAGAAGAGACCCAGTACTTC
CASSLYGTEETQYF
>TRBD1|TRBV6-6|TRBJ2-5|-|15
TGTGCCAGCAGTTATTCCGGGACAGGGTTGGAGACCCAGTACTTC
CASSYSGTGLETQYF
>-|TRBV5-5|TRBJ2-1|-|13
TGTGCCAGCAGCGCCCGGGGCTACAATGAGCAGTTCTTC
CASSARGYNEQFF
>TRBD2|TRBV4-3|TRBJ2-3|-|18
TGCGCCAGCAGCCAAGATCTGGGAGGTAGCGGGAGTTCAGATACGCAGTATTTT
CASSQDLGGSGSSDTQYF
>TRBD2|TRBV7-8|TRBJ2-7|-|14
TGTGCCAGCAGCGCAACTAGCGGGATCTACGAGCAGTACTTC
CASSATSGIYEQYF
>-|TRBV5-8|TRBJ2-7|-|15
TGTGCCAGCAGCTCTACTGACCAGGGCGGCTACGAGCAGTACTTC
CASSSTDQGGYEQYF
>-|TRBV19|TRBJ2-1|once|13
TGTGCGAGTAGTTGGAGCACCAACAATGAGCAGTTCTTC
CASSWSTNNEQFF
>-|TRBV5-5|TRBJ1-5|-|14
TGTGCCAGCAGCTTCTGGGACAGCAATCAGCCCCAGCATTTT
CASSFWDSNQPQHF
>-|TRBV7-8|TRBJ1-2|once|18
TGTGCCAGCAGCCGGAAATTTTGGGGGACGACAAATAACTATGGCTACACCTTC
CASSRKFWGTTNNYGYTF
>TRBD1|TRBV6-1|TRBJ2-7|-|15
TGTGCCAGCAGTGTCTTCAGGGGGAGCTCCTACGAGCAGTACTTC
CASSVFRGSSYEQYF
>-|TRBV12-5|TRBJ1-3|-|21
TGTGCTAGTGGTTTAACTCGAGTGGCATTTACAATAACAGACTCTGGAAACACCATATATTTT
CASGLTRVAFTITDSGNTIYF
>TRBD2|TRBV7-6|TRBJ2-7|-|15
TGTGCCAGCAGCTCCGGACTAGCGGGATCCTACGAGCAGTACTTC
CASSSGLAGSYEQYF
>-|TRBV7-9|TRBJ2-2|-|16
TGTGCCAGCAGCCCCACGGGGGCTCGAAACACCGGGGAGCTGTTTTTT
CASSPTGARNTGELFF
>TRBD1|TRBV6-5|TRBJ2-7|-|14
TGTGCCAGCAGTTACTTAGGGGGCGCCTACGAGCAGTACTTC
CASSYLGGAYEQYF
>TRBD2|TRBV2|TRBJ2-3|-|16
TGTGCCAGCAACCGACTCGGCGGGGGTAGCACAGATACGCAGTATTTT
CASNRLGGGSTDTQYF
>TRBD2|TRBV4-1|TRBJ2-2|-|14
TGCGCCAGCAGCCTAGCGGGACCCACCGGGGAGCTGTTTTTT
CASSLAGPTGELFF
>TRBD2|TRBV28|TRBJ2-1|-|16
TGTGCCAGCAGTTGGGCGACTAGCGGGTTATACAATGAGCAGTTCTTC
CASSWATSGLYNEQFF
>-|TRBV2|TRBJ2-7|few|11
TGTGCCAGCAGCGCAGAATACGAGCAGTACTTC
CASSAEYEQYF
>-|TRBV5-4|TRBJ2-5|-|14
TGTGCCAGCAGCTCGGGGAGCGCGCAAGAGACCCAGTACTTC
CASSSGSAQETQYF
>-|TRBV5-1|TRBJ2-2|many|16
TGCGCCAGCAGGGGGCAGGACAGTCGGGGATCCGGGGAGCTGTTTTTT
CASRGQDSRGSGELFF
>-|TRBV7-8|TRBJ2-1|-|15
TGTGCCAGCGTTAAGAGGACAAAATACTACAATGAGCAGTTCTTC
CASVKRTKYYNEQFF
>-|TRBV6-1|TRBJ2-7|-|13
TGTGCCAGCAGTCTGCCGGACAACTACGAGCAGTACTTC
CASSLPDNYEQYF